A single sample gave rise to the 22 T cell receptor beta chains below, sequenced in a study of blood T cell repertoires in COVID-19. The data were produced by immunoSEQ multiplex PCR, yet TCRdb's version contains in-frame clones alone and is incomplete. The data hold tens of thousands of clones, with 80% to 90% observed a single time. Input material: peripheral blood. The receptors derive from a man in his 60s with acute or convalescent COVID-19.

Only one count was recorded for this clone. This chain uses TRBV2 with TRBJ1-4; a possible D gene is TRBD1 (6 bases). This CDR3 is 17 amino acids long. In germline, CDR1 is SNHLY, CDR2 FYNNEI. The V end lost 4 bases, the J end lost 3 bases, and 18 bases lay between the germline ends. The CDR3: CASSAWDTRGANEKLFF. CDR3 DNA: TGTGCCAGCAGTGCTTGGGACACCAGAGGGGCTAATGAAAAACTGTTTTTT.

The chain recombines TRBV6-1 with TRBJ1-5; D unresolved. The CDR3 length is 16 residues. Per germline, CDR1 MNHNS and CDR2 SASEGT. With 0 bases removed from V and 0 bases from J, the gap between germline ends came to 9 bases. CDR3 amino acids: CASSEAAGVSNQPQHF. In DNA, the CDR3 is TGTGCCAGCAGTGAAGCGGCAGGTGTTAGCAATCAGCCCCAGCATTTT.

The chain joins TRBV12-3 or TRBV12-4 to TRBJ1-5; D possibly corresponds to TRBD1 (6 bases). CDR3 length: 12 amino acids. V was cut by 5 bases and J by 7 bases, with 9 bases left in between. The CDR3 bases are TGTGCCAGCAGTCCACAGGGCCAGCCCCAGCATTTT. Its protein is CASSPQGQPQHF.

CDR3 amino acids: CASSLYAGINQPQHF. CDR3 DNA sequence: TGTGCCAGCAGTTTATACGCAGGGATCAATCAGCCCCAGCATTTT. The rearrangement links TRBV27 to TRBJ1-5; maybe TRBD1 (5 bases). V was pared by 1 base and J by 3 bases, with 10 bases between. Germline V lookup: CDR1 MNHEY, CDR2 SMNVEV (reference sequence). The CDR3 sequence is 15 residues long.

The count of this clone is one. The chain links TRBV5-6 to TRBJ1-5; maybe TRBD1 (6 bases). CDR1 is SGHDT and CDR2 is YYEEEE in the germline V gene. The CDR3 spans 16 residues. V shed 1 base and J shed 4 bases, with 15 bases lying between them. The CDR3: CASSLRRDKKNQPQHF. CDR3 bases: TGTGCCAGCAGCTTGAGAAGGGACAAGAAAAATCAGCCCCAGCATTTT.

V gene TRBV18 combines with J gene TRBJ1-5; D uncertain. The germline gives CDR1 KGHSH, CDR2 LQKENI. CDR3 size: 16 residues. V was trimmed by 3 bases and J by 0 bases, leaving 12 bases between them. The CDR3 loop is CASSPDTLDSNQPQHF. CDR3 coding DNA: TGTGCCAGCTCACCTGACACTTTAGATAGCAATCAGCCCCAGCATTTT.

The V call is TRBV20-1, the J call TRBJ1-4; no definite D call. The CDR3 runs 17 residues. Trimming pared 3 bases from V and 4 bases from J, leaving 21 bases between. The germline V gene encodes CDR1 DFQATT and CDR2 SNEGSKA (reference sequence). CDR3 in DNA: TGCAGTGCTAGTCGAGTTGAGGCCCCGCACATTAATGAAAAACTGTTTTTT. It encodes CSASRVEAPHINEKLFF.

V usage is TRBV5-1 and J usage is TRBJ1-2; perhaps TRBD1 as D (6 bases). V lost 5 bases, J lost 3 bases, and 17 bases lay in between. The V gene's germline CDR1 is SGHRS and CDR2 YFSETQ. The CDR3 has 15 residues. For the CDR3, the DNA is TGCGCCAGCAGGTTACCAACCACAGGGTACTATGGCTACACCTTC. It is translated as CASRLPTTGYYGYTF.

J is TRBJ1-1 and V is TRBV7-2; 8 bases map to TRBD1. V was clipped by 5 bases and J by 1 base; unmatched bases: 9. Germline loops: CDR1 SGHTA, CDR2 FQGNSA. This CDR3 has 16 residues. CDR3 sequence (DNA): TGTGCCAGCAGCCCCGGACAGGGTATTAAGAACACTGAAGCTTTCTTT. It codes for CASSPGQGIKNTEAFF.

This clone was found once. This rearrangement joins TRBV2 to TRBJ2-7; D possibly corresponds to TRBD1 (5 bases). Germline lookup yields CDR1 SNHLY and CDR2 FYNNEI. The CDR3 covers 13 residues. With 7 bases removed from V and 3 bases from J, the gap between germline ends came to 13 bases. DNA for the CDR3: TGTGCCAGCAACTTGGTACAGGTCTACGAGCAGTACTTC. Amino acid sequence: CASNLVQVYEQYF.

The rearrangement joins TRBV14 to TRBJ1-1; D remains ambiguous. This CDR3 region has 13 residues. V shed 1 base and J shed 7 bases, with 10 bases lying between them. Germline loops: CDR1 SGHDN, CDR2 FVKESK. The chain's CDR3 is CASSQGFQNEAFF. Here the CDR3 DNA reads TGTGCCAGCAGCCAAGGTTTTCAGAATGAAGCTTTCTTT.

The chain uses TRBV5-1 and TRBJ1-4; D might be TRBD1 (6 bases). Per the germline V gene, CDR1 is SGHRS and CDR2 is YFSETQ. The CDR3 contains 15 residues. The germline V and J ends were trimmed by 0 bases and 6 bases, with 12 bases remaining between them. The CDR3 DNA reads as TGCGCCAGCAGCTTGGACCCAGGGGAGTATGAAAAACTGTTTTTT. Translated: CASSLDPGEYEKLFF.

This clone appeared once. J is TRBJ2-5 and V is TRBV5-1; TRBD2 is a possible D gene (6 bases). V lost 0 bases, J lost 5 bases, and 14 bases lay in between. Germline values: CDR1 SGHRS, CDR2 YFSETQ. This CDR3 is 15 amino acids long. CDR3: CASSLASAGMETQYF. The CDR3 nucleotides read TGCGCCAGCAGCTTGGCCTCTGCGGGGATGGAGACCCAGTACTTC.

The chain links TRBV5-1 to TRBJ2-3; D may be TRBD2 (5 bases). Germline V gene sequence: CDR1 SGHRS, CDR2 YFSETQ. Deletions cut 1 base from V and 4 bases from J, with 22 bases between. The CDR3 consists of 18 residues. DNA of the CDR3: TGCGCCAGCAGCTTGCTTCGTCCGGGAACGGCTCCGTCAGATACGCAGTATTTT. Amino acid sequence: CASSLLRPGTAPSDTQYF.

This chain links TRBV7-9 with TRBJ1-1; TRBD1 aligns across 9 bases. Germline CDR1 reads SEHNR; CDR2 reads FQNEAQ (reference sequence). With V trimmed by 1 base and J by 5 bases, 8 bases remained unmatched. The CDR3 is 16 amino acids. This CDR3 is CASSLGEGDRETEAFF. Here the CDR3 DNA reads TGTGCCAGCAGCTTAGGTGAAGGGGACAGGGAAACTGAAGCTTTCTTT.

This clone showed up many times. The chain employs TRBV5-4 and TRBJ1-2; weak D call: TRBD1 (5 bases). Per the germline V gene, CDR1 is SGHNT and CDR2 is YYREEE (reference sequence). V was trimmed by 4 bases and J by 3 bases, leaving 10 bases between them. CDR3 length equals 13 residues. CDR3 DNA: TGTGCCAGCAGCCCAGACAGAGACTATGGCTACACCTTC. As protein: CASSPDRDYGYTF.

This chain joins TRBV28 and TRBJ1-5; D is ambiguous. Between the trimmed V and J ends, which lost 7 bases and 9 bases, there was a span of 13 bases. Germline CDR1 and CDR2: MDHEN and SYDVKM. The CDR3 length is 12 residues. DNA of the CDR3: TGTGCCAGCAAATATCGGAGATCGCCCCAGCATTTT. Its translation is CASKYRRSPQHF.

The rearrangement uses TRBV6-5 and TRBJ1-3; D is undetermined. This CDR3 comprises 16 residues. Trimming removed 2 bases from V and 0 bases from J, with 11 bases in between. Germline V gives CDR1 MNHEY, CDR2 SVGAGI. In nucleotides, the CDR3 is TGTGCCAGCAGTTACGGCAGGATCAGCTCTGGAAACACCATATATTTT. Protein sequence: CASSYGRISSGNTIYF.

The chain combines TRBV30 with TRBJ2-1; tentatively, D is TRBD1 (5 bases). Germline-derived CDR1 and CDR2 are GTSNPN and SVGIG (reference sequence). The CDR3 runs 16 residues. Between the trimmed V and J ends, which lost 3 bases and 0 bases, there was a span of 15 bases. CDR3 amino acids: CAWRSRERGSYNEQFF. The CDR3 region has the DNA TGTGCCTGGAGATCCAGGGAAAGGGGCTCCTACAATGAGCAGTTCTTC. The whole variable domain, remainder taken from reference TRBV30 and TRBJ2-1, is SQTIHQWPATLVQPVGSPLSLECTVEGTSNPNLYWYRQAAGRGLQLLFYSVGIGQISSEVPQNLSASRPQDRQFILSSKKLLLSDSGFYLCAWRSRERGSYNEQFFGPGTRLTVL.

With respect to this clone: At one of its ends the junction is not consistent with the germline gene, which may arise from a read error. The genes are TRBV29-1 and TRBJ1-2; D possibly corresponds to TRBD1 (5 bases). Germline V gene sequence: CDR1 SQVTM, CDR2 ANQGSEA. The CDR3 extends over 13 amino acids. The CDR3 protein is CSLERGFGVGYTF. The CDR3 DNA follows: TGCAGCCTTGAGCGGGGGTTTGGCGTAGGCTACACCTTC.

This clone was found once. The chain carries TRBV9 and TRBJ1-3; no firm D call. With 4 bases removed from V and 4 bases from J, the gap between germline ends came to 9 bases. The CDR3 runs 13 residues. Germline V gene sequence: CDR1 SGDLS, CDR2 YYNGEE. The CDR3 DNA sequence: TGTGCCAGCAGCACGGGGTCAGGAAACACCATATATTTT. It is translated as CASSTGSGNTIYF.

In its sample, this clone was seen once. The chain links TRBV3-1 (or the pseudogene TRBV3-2) to TRBJ2-2, with D possibly being TRBD2 (5 bases). Germline V lookup: CDR1 LGHDT, CDR2 YNNKEL (reference sequence). V shed 3 bases and J shed 4 bases, with 9 bases lying between them. The CDR3 contains 14 residues. This CDR3 is CASSHGDSTGELFF. CDR3 nucleotide sequence: TGTGCCAGCAGCCACGGGGATTCCACCGGGGAGCTGTTTTTT.